This is a list of T cell receptor beta chains from one sample in a study of a mutant IDH1 vaccine in newly diagnosed glioma. Their antigens remain unidentified. Assay: immunoSEQ multiplex PCR; the TCRdb copy retains only in-frame clones and omits some. The sample includes about 60,000 clones, around 80% seen only once; the top ten take 6.5% to 9%. The sequences come from PBMCs, collected from a glioma patient whose treatment included an IDH1 peptide vaccine. The source is a woman aged 45-65 years with glioma. The CDR3 runs from the conserved cysteine through the conserved F or W. D genes are given only for firm matches. Size is stated for part of the rows, as once, few or many counts, or as a class when the clone is expanded.

J gene | D gene | V gene | clone size | CDR3 DNA | CDR3 protein
TRBJ1-1 | - | TRBV10-2 | - | TGCGCCAGCAGTGAGTACAGCTCCAACACTGAAGCTTTCTTT | CASSEYSSNTEAFF
TRBJ1-1 | - | TRBV7-2 | - | TGTGCCAGCAGCTTAGGGAGGGCCTTGAGCACTGAAGCTTTCTTT | CASSLGRALSTEAFF
TRBJ2-7 | - | TRBV5-6 | - | TGTGCCAGCAGCCCCCGAGGCAGGGCTAGAGGCGAGCAGTACTTC | CASSPRGRARGEQYF
TRBJ2-3 | TRBD2 | TRBV7-3 | - | TGTGCCAGCAGCTTAGCGGGGGGTCGGACAGATACGCAGTATTTT | CASSLAGGRTDTQYF
TRBJ1-3 | - | TRBV4-1 | - | TGCGCCAGCAGCCAAGGGGGGGCAGGAGCTTTCTCTGGAAACACCATATATTTT | CASSQGGAGAFSGNTIYF
TRBJ1-2 | TRBD1 | TRBV6-5 | - | TGTGCCAGCAGTTGGACAGGGGATTTATTCTTCACCTTC | CASSWTGDLFFTF
TRBJ2-5 | TRBD2 | TRBV11-3 | - | TGTGCCAGCAGCTTAGGAAAAGAGACGGGGGGTGAGACCCAGTACTTC | CASSLGKETGGETQYF
TRBJ1-1 | TRBD1 | TRBV2 | - | TGTGCCAGCAGTGAGGGGACAGGGGTTTGGGTAGCTTTCTTT | CASSEGTGVWVAFF
TRBJ1-1 | - | TRBV7-9 | - | TGTGCCAGCAGCTTCTGGCGAGGGTTGGGGGCTGAAGCTTTCTTT | CASSFWRGLGAEAFF
TRBJ1-4 | - | TRBV28 | - | TGTGCCAGCAGTTTAACGACAGGCGTAAATGAAAAACTGTTTTTT | CASSLTTGVNEKLFF
TRBJ2-2 | TRBD2 | TRBV2 | - | TGTGCCAGCAGTGAAGCGCTTCTGCTAGCGGGGAACACCGGGGAGCTGTTTTTT | CASSEALLLAGNTGELFF
TRBJ1-3 | - | TRBV5-4 | - | TGTGCCAGCAGCTCCCGCCTCACAAGCTCTGGAAACACCATATATTTT | CASSSRLTSSGNTIYF
TRBJ2-7 | - | TRBV7-9 | - | TGTGCCAGCAGCCTCAGGGGGGAGCCAGGGAACTACGAGCAGTACTTC | CASSLRGEPGNYEQYF
TRBJ2-1 | - | TRBV2 | - | TGTGCCAGCAGAGAGACTCTAGGGGGGTCCTACAATGAGCAGTTCTTC | CASRETLGGSYNEQFF
TRBJ2-1 | - | TRBV28 | - | TGTGCCAGCAGGACCTCCGGACAGTCCTTGGGCTACAATGAGCAGTTCTTC | CASRTSGQSLGYNEQFF
TRBJ1-5 | - | TRBV27 | - | TGTGCCAGCAGTCCGGCAACCCATAGCAATCAGCCCCAGCATTTT | CASSPATHSNQPQHF
TRBJ1-6 | TRBD1 | TRBV7-2 | - | TGTGCCAGCAGCTTACGGGGGGACAGGGTACTGTCACCCCTCCACTTT | CASSLRGDRVLSPLHF
TRBJ1-3 | TRBD1 | TRBV5-5 | once | TGTGCCAGCAGCTTCGGGACAGGTTCTAGCTCTGGAAACACCATATATTTT | CASSFGTGSSSGNTIYF
TRBJ1-4 | - | TRBV27 | - | TGTGCCAGCAGCCCGACCGATTTAACAAATGAAAAACTGTTTTTT | CASSPTDLTNEKLFF
TRBJ2-7 | TRBD1 | TRBV28 | - | TGTGCCAGCAGTTTATCGGGCAGGGGGAACGAGCAGTACTTC | CASSLSGRGNEQYF
TRBJ1-4 | - | TRBV5-4 | - | TGTGCCAGCAGCGGAGGAGGAGAAAAACTGTTTTTT | CASSGGGEKLFF
TRBJ2-3 | TRBD2 | TRBV19 | - | TGTGCCAGTAGTGCCACTAGCGGGGGGGTTAGGGCAGATACGCAGTATTTT | CASSATSGGVRADTQYF
TRBJ1-2 | - | TRBV9 | - | TGTGCCAGCAGCGTAGGTTACCTATTTGATGGCTACACCTTC | CASSVGYLFDGYTF
TRBJ2-7 | TRBD1 | TRBV6-1 | - | TGTGCCAGCAGTGGTCGGACAGGGCGTAACTACGAGCAGTACTTC | CASSGRTGRNYEQYF
TRBJ1-4 | - | TRBV30 | - | TGTGCCTGGAGTGGTACAGGGAGGGATGAAAAACTGTTTTTT | CAWSGTGRDEKLFF
TRBJ2-1 | - | TRBV9 | - | TGTGCCAGCACCCTAACGACATTAAGCTCCTACAATGAGCAGTTCTTC | CASTLTTLSSYNEQFF
TRBJ1-3 | - | TRBV4-2 | - | TGTGCCAGCAGTGAATCTTCTGGAAACACCATATATTTT | CASSESSGNTIYF
TRBJ2-4 | TRBD2 | TRBV29-1 | - | TGCAGCGTTGTGGGGGGGGAGGTTAAGGACATTCAGTACTTC | CSVVGGEVKDIQYF
TRBJ1-3 | - | TRBV5-4 | few | TGTGCCAGCAGCTTGGGGATTGAGGGAAACACCATATATTTT | CASSLGIEGNTIYF
TRBJ1-1 | - | TRBV6-1 | - | TGTGCCAGCAGTGAAAGAGTAGCAGAAGCTTTCTTT | CASSERVAEAFF
TRBJ2-3 | TRBD2 | TRBV6-4 | medium-sized | TGTGCCAGCTCCGACCGGGGGGGCGAAACAGATACGCAGTATTTT | CASSDRGGETDTQYF
TRBJ2-7 | - | TRBV6-4 | - | TGTGCCAGCAGTGACCGGTTGCAGATTCGCTCCTACGAGCAGTACTTC | CASSDRLQIRSYEQYF
TRBJ1-2 | TRBD1 | TRBV5-8 | - | TGTGCCAGCAGCCGGGACAGGGGATCGGATGGCTACACCTTC | CASSRDRGSDGYTF
TRBJ2-6 | TRBD1 | TRBV2 | - | TGTGCCAGCAGCGCAGACAGGGTCTCTGGGGCCAACGTCCTGACTTTC | CASSADRVSGANVLTF
TRBJ1-1 | - | TRBV11-2 | - | TGTGCCAGCAGCTTAGGACGGCACACTGAAGCTTTCTTT | CASSLGRHTEAFF
TRBJ2-2 | - | TRBV4-2 | - | TGTGCCAGCAGCCAAGATTTTTCCGCAGCCGGGGAGCTGTTTTTT | CASSQDFSAAGELFF
TRBJ2-7 | TRBD1 | TRBV29-1 | - | TGCAGCGTCGGGGACAGCTCCTACGAGCAGTACTTC | CSVGDSSYEQYF
TRBJ2-7 | - | TRBV11-3 | - | TGTGCCAGCAGCTTACCGGGGACGACCTACGAGCAGTACTTC | CASSLPGTTYEQYF
TRBJ2-5 | TRBD1 | TRBV6-1 | - | TGTGCCAGCAGTGATCCCGGACAGGGAGGTAAAGAGACCCAGTACTTC | CASSDPGQGGKETQYF
TRBJ1-2 | - | TRBV9 | few | TGTGCCAGCAGCGTAGATCGCGGGGATGGCTACACCTTC | CASSVDRGDGYTF
TRBJ1-4 | - | TRBV4-3 | - | TGCGCCAGCAGCCAAGAACCGGGGGTTTTTAATGAAAAACTGTTTTTT | CASSQEPGVFNEKLFF
TRBJ2-3 | - | TRBV6-5 | - | TGTGCCAGCAGTCGGGGCCCCACAGATACGCAGTATTTT | CASSRGPTDTQYF
TRBJ1-1 | - | TRBV4-1 | - | TGCGCCAGCAGCCAAGATCCAAAAATGAACACTGAAGCTTTCTTT | CASSQDPKMNTEAFF